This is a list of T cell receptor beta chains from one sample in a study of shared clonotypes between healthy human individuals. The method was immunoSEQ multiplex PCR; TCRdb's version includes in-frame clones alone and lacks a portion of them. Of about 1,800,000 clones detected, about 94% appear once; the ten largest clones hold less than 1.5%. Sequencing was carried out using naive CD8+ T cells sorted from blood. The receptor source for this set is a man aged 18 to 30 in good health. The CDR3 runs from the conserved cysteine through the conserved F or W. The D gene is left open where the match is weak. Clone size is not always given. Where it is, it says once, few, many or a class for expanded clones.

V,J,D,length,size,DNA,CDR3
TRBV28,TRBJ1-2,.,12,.,TGTGCCAGCCAGTTCACAGCCTATGGCTACACCTTC,CASQFTAYGYTF
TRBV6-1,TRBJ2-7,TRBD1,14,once,TGTGCCAGCAGTGAAACAACAGGGGGCTACGAGCAGTACTTC,CASSETTGGYEQYF
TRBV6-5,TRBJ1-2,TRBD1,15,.,TGTGCCAGCAGTTACTCTCGGACAGGGATCGATGGCTACACCTTC,CASSYSRTGIDGYTF
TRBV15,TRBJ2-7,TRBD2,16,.,TGTGCCACCAGCAGAGATTGGACTAGCGGGTTCTACGAGCAGTACTTC,CATSRDWTSGFYEQYF
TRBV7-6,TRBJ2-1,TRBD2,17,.,TGTGCCAGCAGCTTGGGCTCAACCGGGACTAGCGGGAATGAGCAGTTCTTC,CASSLGSTGTSGNEQFF
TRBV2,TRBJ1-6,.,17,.,TGTGCCAGCAGTGAAGAACTCCTGAGCTCCTATAATTCACCCCTCCACTTT,CASSEELLSSYNSPLHF
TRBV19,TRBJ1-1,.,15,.,TGTGCCAGTAGTATAGGCGGGGGAACAGGCACTGAAGCTTTCTTT,CASSIGGGTGTEAFF
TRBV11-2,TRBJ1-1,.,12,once,TGTGCCAGCAGCTTAGGAACTCCTGAAGCTTTCTTT,CASSLGTPEAFF
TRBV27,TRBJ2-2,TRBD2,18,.,TGTGCCAGCAGCGCAATCGGGACTAGCGGGATCAACACCGGGGAGCTGTTTTTT,CASSAIGTSGINTGELFF
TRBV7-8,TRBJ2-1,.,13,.,TGTGCCAGCAGCTTAGCGTGGGGTACTGAGCAGTTCTTC,CASSLAWGTEQFF
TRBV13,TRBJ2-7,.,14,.,TGTGCCAGCAGCTTAGGGGCTGACCCCTACGAGCAGTACTTC,CASSLGADPYEQYF
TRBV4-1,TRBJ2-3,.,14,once,TGCGCCAGCAGCCAAGATCCGCCAACAGATACGCAGTATTTT,CASSQDPPTDTQYF
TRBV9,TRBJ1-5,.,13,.,TGTGCCAGCAGCCTTGGATCTAATCAGCCCCAGCATTTT,CASSLGSNQPQHF
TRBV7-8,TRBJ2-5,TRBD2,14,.,TGTGCCAGCATGACGACTAGCAAAGTAGAGACCCAGTACTTC,CASMTTSKVETQYF